A selection of T cell receptor beta chains follows, all from one sample in a study of T-cell memory formation after mild COVID-19. TCRdb used MiXCR to reprocess the 5' RACE reads, holding one entry per CDR3 protein. Among about 130,000 distinct CDR3 sequences listed, 15% to 20% were seen once. The specimen sequenced was PBMCs or a T cell subset sorted from them (not recorded which). The receptors shown here come from an adult woman who had mild COVID-19 (a few samples of this study predate the infection). Cell type and time point are not known. Each CDR3 is given with its conserved first and last residue. A D gene is named only where the DNA matches it firmly. Expanded clones get a size class; other rows say once, few or many, or leave the size out.

V gene: TRBV2; clone size: few; D gene: TRBD2; J gene: TRBJ2-7; CDR3 protein: CASSWASGGYEQYF; CDR3 DNA: TGTGCCAGCTCGTGGGCTAGCGGTGGCTACGAGCAGTACTTC
V gene: TRBV29-1; clone size: few; D gene: TRBD1; J gene: TRBJ2-7; CDR3 protein: CSVALGTGVIEQYF; CDR3 DNA: TGCAGCGTAGCCCTCGGGACAGGGGTAATCGAGCAGTACTTC
V gene: TRBV5-1; clone size: few; D gene: .; J gene: TRBJ2-7; CDR3 protein: CASSLWWERTYEQYF; CDR3 DNA: TGCGCCAGCAGCTTGTGGTGGGAGAGGACCTACGAGCAGTACTTC
V gene: TRBV4-2; clone size: few; D gene: .; J gene: TRBJ2-5; CDR3 protein: CASSQTPGGQETQYF; CDR3 DNA: TGTGCCAGCAGCCAAACCCCGGGGGGCCAGGAGACCCAGTACTTC
V gene: TRBV4-3; clone size: .; D gene: TRBD2; J gene: TRBJ2-7; CDR3 protein: CASSLGLAGELGEQYF; CDR3 DNA: TGCGCCAGCAGTCTAGGGTTAGCGGGAGAGCTTGGCGAGCAGTACTTC
V gene: TRBV20-1; clone size: few; D gene: .; J gene: TRBJ2-3; CDR3 protein: CSARSPTDTQYF; CDR3 DNA: TGCAGTGCTAGATCCCCCACAGATACGCAGTATTTT
V gene: TRBV6-5; clone size: .; D gene: TRBD2; J gene: TRBJ2-2; CDR3 protein: CASSYPSGGNTGELFF; CDR3 DNA: TGTGCCAGCAGTTACCCGAGCGGGGGGAACACCGGGGAGCTGTTTTTT
V gene: TRBV20-1; clone size: .; D gene: .; J gene: TRBJ1-5; CDR3 protein: CSARGSNQPQHF; CDR3 DNA: TGCAGTGCTAGAGGCAGCAATCAGCCCCAGCATTTT
V gene: TRBV5-1; clone size: few; D gene: .; J gene: TRBJ2-5; CDR3 protein: CASRGPAAGETQYF; CDR3 DNA: TGCGCCAGCCGGGGCCCCGCAGCCGGAGAGACCCAGTACTTC
V gene: TRBV4-2; clone size: few; D gene: TRBD1; J gene: TRBJ2-1; CDR3 protein: CASSQRRATGQGSPNEQFF; CDR3 DNA: TGTGCCAGCAGCCAGAGGAGGGCTACGGGACAGGGGAGTCCGAATGAGCAGTTCTTC
V gene: TRBV12-3/TRBV12-4; clone size: .; D gene: .; J gene: TRBJ2-7; CDR3 protein: CASSLSPHYEQYF; CDR3 DNA: TGTGCCAGCAGTTTGTCCCCCCACTACGAGCAGTACTTC
V gene: TRBV24-1; clone size: few; D gene: .; J gene: TRBJ2-3; CDR3 protein: CATSDPGRDTQYF; CDR3 DNA: TGTGCCACCAGTGATCCGGGACGGGATACGCAGTATTTT
V gene: TRBV24-1; clone size: .; D gene: .; J gene: TRBJ1-5; CDR3 protein: CATSDQGPLDQPQHF; CDR3 DNA: TGTGCCACCAGTGATCAGGGGCCCCTTGATCAGCCCCAGCATTTT
V gene: TRBV5-1; clone size: .; D gene: TRBD1; J gene: TRBJ2-3; CDR3 protein: CASSLASVTGWTDTQYF; CDR3 DNA: TGCGCCAGCAGCTTGGCCAGCGTGACAGGGTGGACAGATACGCAGTATTTT
V gene: TRBV18; clone size: many; D gene: .; J gene: TRBJ2-7; CDR3 protein: CASSPLVRPYEQYF; CDR3 DNA: TGTGCCAGCTCACCATTAGTCAGACCCTACGAGCAGTACTTC
V gene: TRBV19; clone size: .; D gene: .; J gene: TRBJ1-6; CDR3 protein: CASNRPEGSSYNSPLHF; CDR3 DNA: TGTGCCAGCAACAGGCCCGAGGGGAGCTCCTATAATTCACCCCTCCACTTT
V gene: TRBV6-2/TRBV6-3; clone size: .; D gene: TRBD2; J gene: TRBJ2-1; CDR3 protein: CASSTSVGNEFF; CDR3 DNA: TGTGCCAGCAGTACTAGCGTCGGAAACGAGTTCTTC
V gene: TRBV7-6; clone size: few; D gene: .; J gene: TRBJ2-3; CDR3 protein: CASSLQGPTDTQYF; CDR3 DNA: TGTGCCAGCAGCTTACAGGGACCCACAGATACGCAGTATTTT
V gene: TRBV5-1; clone size: few; D gene: TRBD1; J gene: TRBJ1-3; CDR3 protein: CASSTDRGPGNTIYF; CDR3 DNA: TGCGCCAGCAGCACAGACAGGGGACCTGGAAACACCATATATTTT
V gene: TRBV11-3; clone size: few; D gene: .; J gene: TRBJ2-7; CDR3 protein: CASTLSWPDYEQYF; CDR3 DNA: TGTGCCAGCACCCTAAGTTGGCCAGACTACGAGCAGTACTTC
V gene: TRBV5-1; clone size: few; D gene: TRBD2; J gene: TRBJ2-7; CDR3 protein: CASSLSGGSYEQYF; CDR3 DNA: TGCGCCAGCAGCTTGAGCGGGGGTTCCTACGAGCAGTACTTC
V gene: TRBV5-1; clone size: .; D gene: .; J gene: TRBJ2-1; CDR3 protein: CASSLDIGRVQFF; CDR3 DNA: TGCGCCAGCAGCTTAGACATCGGTCGCGTGCAGTTCTTC
V gene: TRBV29-1; clone size: .; D gene: .; J gene: TRBJ1-2; CDR3 protein: CSVNGDGYTF; CDR3 DNA: TGCAGCGTTAATGGGGATGGCTACACCTTC
V gene: TRBV2; clone size: .; D gene: .; J gene: TRBJ2-7; CDR3 protein: CASSEAAPDETPYEQYF; CDR3 DNA: TGTGCCAGCAGTGAAGCGGCCCCAGATGAAACCCCCTACGAGCAGTACTTC
V gene: TRBV7-9; clone size: few; D gene: .; J gene: TRBJ2-7; CDR3 protein: CASSSWGEQYF; CDR3 DNA: TGTGCCAGCAGCTCGTGGGGGGAGCAGTACTTC
V gene: TRBV18; clone size: .; D gene: TRBD1; J gene: TRBJ1-2; CDR3 protein: CASSPSRTGIYGYTF; CDR3 DNA: TGTGCCAGCTCACCGTCCCGGACAGGGATCTATGGCTACACCTTC
V gene: TRBV6-5; clone size: few; D gene: .; J gene: TRBJ2-7; CDR3 protein: CASRGWREQYF; CDR3 DNA: TGTGCCAGCCGGGGATGGAGAGAGCAGTACTTC
V gene: TRBV10-3; clone size: .; D gene: .; J gene: TRBJ1-1; CDR3 protein: CAISVGGQIAEAFF; CDR3 DNA: TGTGCCATCAGTGTTGGGGGGCAAATCGCTGAAGCTTTCTTT
V gene: TRBV27; clone size: .; D gene: TRBD2; J gene: TRBJ2-1; CDR3 protein: CASSPIAGAYNEQFF; CDR3 DNA: TGTGCCAGCAGTCCCATAGCGGGAGCCTACAATGAGCAGTTCTTC
V gene: TRBV5-1; clone size: many; D gene: TRBD2; J gene: TRBJ2-3; CDR3 protein: CASSLSGTNTDTQYF; CDR3 DNA: TGCGCCAGCAGCTTGAGCGGGACTAACACAGATACGCAGTATTTT
V gene: TRBV24-1; clone size: few; D gene: .; J gene: TRBJ2-1; CDR3 protein: CATSDYPQTSSYNEQFF; CDR3 DNA: TGTGCCACCAGTGACTACCCACAGACCAGCTCCTACAATGAGCAGTTCTTC
V gene: TRBV4-3; clone size: .; D gene: .; J gene: TRBJ2-3; CDR3 protein: CASSQVTGSQSTDTQYF; CDR3 DNA: TGCGCCAGCAGCCAAGTGACCGGGAGCCAAAGCACAGATACGCAGTATTTT
V gene: TRBV18; clone size: few; D gene: .; J gene: TRBJ2-7; CDR3 protein: CASSNSTYEQYF; CDR3 DNA: TGTGCCAGCTCAAACAGCACCTACGAGCAGTACTTC
V gene: TRBV5-4; clone size: few; D gene: TRBD1; J gene: TRBJ2-1; CDR3 protein: CASSLFGTGGNEQFF; CDR3 DNA: TGTGCCAGCAGCTTGTTCGGGACAGGGGGCAATGAGCAGTTCTTC
V gene: TRBV5-1; clone size: few; D gene: .; J gene: TRBJ2-3; CDR3 protein: CASSLAPSRTDTQYF; CDR3 DNA: TGCGCCAGCAGCTTGGCCCCGTCCCGCACAGATACGCAGTATTTT
V gene: TRBV5-1; clone size: .; D gene: .; J gene: TRBJ1-2; CDR3 protein: CASSLGGPNYGYTF; CDR3 DNA: TGCGCCAGCAGCTTGGGCGGTCCTAACTATGGCTACACCTTC
V gene: TRBV12-3/TRBV12-4; clone size: few; D gene: .; J gene: TRBJ2-5; CDR3 protein: CASRRDTQETQYF; CDR3 DNA: TGTGCCAGCAGAAGGGACACCCAAGAGACCCAGTACTTC
V gene: TRBV7-6; clone size: few; D gene: .; J gene: TRBJ2-7; CDR3 protein: CASSAGTDSYEQYF; CDR3 DNA: TGTGCCAGCAGCGCCGGGACGGACTCCTACGAGCAGTACTTC
V gene: TRBV15; clone size: few; D gene: TRBD1; J gene: TRBJ1-1; CDR3 protein: CATESGRGPITEAFF; CDR3 DNA: TGTGCCACCGAATCCGGCAGGGGGCCAATAACTGAAGCTTTCTTT
V gene: TRBV7-9; clone size: .; D gene: TRBD2; J gene: TRBJ2-1; CDR3 protein: CASTPSAGGPYNEQFF; CDR3 DNA: TGTGCCAGCACCCCCTCGGCGGGGGGCCCCTACAATGAGCAGTTCTTC
V gene: TRBV12-3/TRBV12-4; clone size: .; D gene: TRBD2; J gene: TRBJ2-2; CDR3 protein: CASIKGLAGTGELFF; CDR3 DNA: TGTGCCAGCATCAAGGGGCTAGCGGGGACCGGGGAGCTGTTTTTT
V gene: TRBV7-9; clone size: few; D gene: TRBD2; J gene: TRBJ2-3; CDR3 protein: CASSLERGLLMADTQYF; CDR3 DNA: TGTGCCAGCAGCTTGGAGAGGGGACTATTGATGGCAGATACGCAGTATTTT
V gene: TRBV9; clone size: few; D gene: .; J gene: TRBJ2-7; CDR3 protein: CASSVGLTGIYEQYF; CDR3 DNA: TGTGCCAGCAGCGTAGGGTTGACGGGAATCTACGAGCAGTACTTC
V gene: TRBV6-5; clone size: .; D gene: .; J gene: TRBJ1-2; CDR3 protein: CASSPEGYGYTF; CDR3 DNA: TGTGCCAGCAGTCCCGAGGGGTATGGCTACACCTTC
V gene: TRBV11-2; clone size: .; D gene: TRBD2; J gene: TRBJ2-1; CDR3 protein: CASSLDSLAGGPTDNSSYNEQFF; CDR3 DNA: TGTGCCAGCAGCTTAGACTCGCTAGCGGGAGGCCCCACCGATAATAGCTCCTACAATGAGCAGTTCTTC
V gene: TRBV7-3; clone size: few; D gene: TRBD1; J gene: TRBJ2-6; CDR3 protein: CASRIRDSSSGANVLTF; CDR3 DNA: TGTGCCAGCAGAATCCGGGACAGCAGCTCTGGGGCCAACGTCCTGACTTTC
V gene: TRBV5-1; clone size: few; D gene: .; J gene: TRBJ2-5; CDR3 protein: CASSEGWGETQYF; CDR3 DNA: TGCGCCAGCAGCGAGGGGTGGGGAGAGACCCAGTACTTC
V gene: TRBV25-1; clone size: many; D gene: TRBD1; J gene: TRBJ1-3; CDR3 protein: CASSDLNYDRGHRSSGNTIYF; CDR3 DNA: TGTGCCAGCAGTGATTTAAATTATGACAGGGGGCATCGGTCCTCTGGAAACACCATATATTTT
V gene: TRBV5-1; clone size: few; D gene: TRBD1; J gene: TRBJ1-2; CDR3 protein: CASSEGAADGYTF; CDR3 DNA: TGCGCCAGCAGCGAGGGGGCAGCGGATGGCTACACCTTC
V gene: TRBV12-3/TRBV12-4; clone size: few; D gene: .; J gene: TRBJ2-1; CDR3 protein: CASSPGWYEQFF; CDR3 DNA: TGTGCCAGCAGTCCAGGGTGGTATGAGCAGTTCTTC
V gene: TRBV7-9; clone size: .; D gene: .; J gene: TRBJ2-7; CDR3 protein: CASSADGWDQSSYEQYF; CDR3 DNA: TGTGCCAGCAGCGCCGACGGTTGGGACCAGAGCTCCTACGAGCAGTACTTC
V gene: TRBV5-6; clone size: few; D gene: TRBD2; J gene: TRBJ2-7; CDR3 protein: CASSAGWASGGAHSPSYEQYF; CDR3 DNA: TGTGCCAGCAGCGCGGGATGGGCTAGCGGGGGGGCCCACTCTCCTTCCTACGAGCAGTACTTC
V gene: TRBV12-3/TRBV12-4; clone size: few; D gene: .; J gene: TRBJ2-1; CDR3 protein: CASSLPRPSYNEQFF; CDR3 DNA: TGTGCCAGCAGTCTACCCAGGCCTTCCTACAATGAGCAGTTCTTC
V gene: TRBV9; clone size: .; D gene: TRBD2; J gene: TRBJ2-7; CDR3 protein: CASSGDYSYEQYF; CDR3 DNA: TGTGCCAGCAGCGGGGACTACTCCTACGAGCAGTACTTC
V gene: TRBV6-6; clone size: few; D gene: .; J gene: TRBJ1-1; CDR3 protein: CASSLTETEAFF; CDR3 DNA: TGTGCCAGCAGTTTAACGGAGACTGAAGCTTTCTTT
V gene: TRBV3-1; clone size: few; D gene: .; J gene: TRBJ1-2; CDR3 protein: CASSQATAESGYTF; CDR3 DNA: TGTGCCAGCAGCCAAGCGACAGCTGAATCTGGCTACACCTTC
V gene: TRBV7-8; clone size: .; D gene: .; J gene: TRBJ2-7; CDR3 protein: CASSVTYEQYF; CDR3 DNA: TGTGCCAGCAGCGTTACCTACGAGCAGTACTTC